Shown below are 25 T cell receptor beta chains from a single sample sequenced in a study of CD8+CD57+ T cells in acquired aplastic anemia. CDR3 and TCR beta VDJ profiling relied on genomic DNA as the template. One entry per CDR3 protein, called by TCRdb with MiXCR from the reads. The sample consists of about 400,000 distinct CDR3 sequences, about 70% of them appearing once. The sequenced sample was sorted CD4+, CD8+, or CD8+CD57+ T cells (not recorded which) from PBMCs. The receptor set was obtained from a human donor in good health, serving as a control.

Details on this clonotype: One junction end disagrees with the germline gene, perhaps due to a read error. This sequence joins TRBV20-1 and TRBJ1-1; TRBD1 might be the D (6 bases). Germline V gene sequence: CDR1 DFQATT, CDR2 SNEGSKA (reference sequence). CDR3 size: 11 residues. CDR3 nucleotide sequence: TGCAGTGCTAGTGGGCGGACCAGGGGAGTCTTT. This codes for CSASGRTRGVF.

Concerning this clonotype itself: At one of its ends the junction is not consistent with the germline gene, which may arise from a read error. The chain is built from TRBV7-2 and TRBJ1-2, with D tentatively TRBD1 (5 bases). CDR3 size: 15 residues. CDR1 SGHTA and CDR2 FQGNSA come from the germline V gene. Here the CDR3 DNA reads TGTGTCAGCAGCCCACCCAACAGCAGGGACTATGGCTACACCTTC. As protein: CVSSPPNSRDYGYTF.

This clonotype was seen many times. This rearrangement joins TRBV6-2 or TRBV6-3 to TRBJ2-3; D perhaps matches TRBD2 (6 bases). The CDR3 totals 16 residues. V was shortened by 5 bases and J by 0 bases, with 15 bases between the two germline ends. Germline lookup yields CDR1 MNHEY and CDR2 SVGEGT. The CDR3: CASSVIPRGSTDTQYF. As DNA, the CDR3 is TGTGCCAGCAGTGTGATCCCGCGGGGCAGCACAGATACGCAGTATTTT.

This clonotype was found many times. The chain joins TRBV7-2 to TRBJ2-1; TRBD1 matches 7 bases. Germline lookup yields CDR1 SGHTA and CDR2 FQGNSA. Trimming took 5 bases from V and 15 from J; bases not matched to a gene: 7. This CDR3 has 11 amino acids. For the CDR3, the DNA is TGTGCCAGCAGCCCGACAGGGTCTCGGTTCTTC. Protein: CASSPTGSRFF.

This rearrangement joins TRBV6-5 to TRBJ2-7; possible D gene TRBD2, 6 bases. Per germline, CDR1 MNHEY and CDR2 SVGAGI. Trimming took 2 bases from V and 3 from J, leaving 11 bases between them. The CDR3 has 14 amino acids. CDR3 loop: CASSYPGRGYEQYF. CDR3 DNA sequence: TGTGCCAGCAGTTACCCTGGGCGGGGCTACGAGCAGTACTTC.

The chain carries TRBV10-3 and TRBJ1-6; 8 bases fit TRBD1. Germline V gene data show CDR1 as ENHRY and CDR2 as SYGVKD. The CDR3 extends over 15 amino acids. After removal of 2 bases from V and 5 bases from J, the junction contained 2 bases not matched to a gene. The CDR3 coding sequence is TGTGCCATCAGTGAGAAACAGGGGGATAATTCACCCCTCCACTTT. This encodes CAISEKQGDNSPLHF.

The table lists this clonotype with many counts. The genes are TRBV2 and TRBJ1-1, with 11 nucleotides matching TRBD1. Looked up from germline, CDR1 is SNHLY and CDR2 is FYNNEI. There are 15 residues in the CDR3. Unmatched junction bases numbered 9, after V lost 6 bases and J lost 6 bases. CDR3 DNA sequence: TGTGCCAGCAGGATTCGGACAGGGGGCTCGGCTGAAGCTTTCTTT. Translation gives CASRIRTGGSAEAFF.

Many counts were recorded for this clonotype. The J gene is TRBJ2-3, the V gene TRBV2, with TRBD1 identical over 7 bases. The CDR3 runs to 15 residues. Germline lookup yields CDR1 SNHLY and CDR2 FYNNEI. The junction had 7 bases not matched to a gene; V was cut back by 5 bases and J by 2 bases. The CDR3 sequence is CASSRDRVHTDTQYF. Here the CDR3 DNA reads TGTGCCAGCAGTAGAGACAGGGTACACACAGATACGCAGTATTTT.

This clonotype occurred once. V is TRBV12-3 or TRBV12-4 and J is TRBJ1-6; D remains unclear. The CDR3 loop spans 14 amino acids. The V end lost 3 bases, the J end lost 10 bases, and 13 bases lay between the germline ends. In DNA, the CDR3 is TGTGCCAGCAGTTTCCAGCAGGAAGCCTCACCCCTCCACTTT. Its protein is CASSFQQEASPLHF.

This clonotype was counted a single time. The chain carries TRBV2 and TRBJ1-2; a possible D gene is TRBD1 (6 bases). There are 15 residues in the CDR3. From germline, CDR1 is SNHLY and CDR2 FYNNEI. The CDR3 sequence: CSSRGRGQNNYGYTF. In DNA form, the CDR3 reads TGTAGCAGCAGAGGGAGAGGACAGAATAACTATGGCTACACCTTC.

Points on this clonotype: The junction and the germline gene differ at one end; a read error may be behind it. V usage is TRBV25-1 and J usage is TRBJ1-1; D not certain. CDR3 length: 14 residues. The germline V gene has CDR1 MGHDK and CDR2 SYGVNS. Here the CDR3 DNA reads TGTGCCAGCACTAGGCAGGAGATGAACACTGAAGCTCACTTT. Translation gives CASTRQEMNTEAHF.

This clonotype was detected many times. The chain carries TRBV5-4 and TRBJ1-6; 11 bases map to TRBD1. The CDR3 contains 15 residues. V lost 4 bases and J lost 14; bases outside the gene matches: 11. The V gene's germline CDR1 is SGHNT and CDR2 YYREEE (reference sequence). The CDR3 here is CASSVRDRGSPSLHF. CDR3 coding DNA: TGTGCCAGCAGCGTCCGGGACAGGGGGTCCCCTTCCCTCCACTTT.

In the case of this clonotype: A junction end diverges from the germline sequence, so it may reflect a read error. This chain uses TRBV9 with TRBJ1-2, with no clear D. Germline V gene lookup returns CDR1 SGDLS and CDR2 YYNGEE. The length of the CDR3 is 11 residues. DNA of the CDR3: TGTGCCAGCAGCGTGTCGGGTCTAGTCTACTTC. It codes for CASSVSGLVYF.

This clonotype was counted between two and nine times. A clone one base away is much larger, so this may be a read error. The J gene is TRBJ2-7, the V gene TRBV20-1; 8 bases agree with TRBD2. Germline CDR1 DFQATT, CDR2 SNEGSKA (reference sequence). With 6 bases clipped from V and 7 bases from J, the junction kept 17 bases outside the gene matches. The CDR3 covers 15 residues. The CDR3 bases are TGCAGTGCGCCCAACCGGGGGGGCCTCTACAATGAGCAGTACTTC. Translating gives CSAPNRGGLYNEQYF.

In regard to this clonotype: An end of the junction does not agree with germline; a read error may underlie this. The chain links TRBV7-2 to TRBJ2-1; D is unresolved. The CDR3 is made up of 13 amino acids. Germline assignment: CDR1 SGHTA and CDR2 FQGNSA. CDR3 protein: CASSSKWLHGQLF. Here the CDR3 DNA reads TGTGCCAGCAGCTCCAAGTGGCTCCATGGGCAGCTCTTC.

This clonotype was picked up many times. The V gene is TRBV9, the J gene TRBJ2-7; D possibly corresponds to TRBD2 (5 bases). Germline assignment: CDR1 SGDLS and CDR2 YYNGEE. This CDR3 spans 13 amino acids. The V and J ends lost 6 bases and 4 bases respectively, with 14 bases between them. CDR3 sequence: CASTPAGVYEQYF. Here the CDR3 DNA reads TGTGCCAGCACCCCCGCCGGGGTTTACGAGCAGTACTTC.

As regards this clonotype: It is likely a read error, because the conserved phenylalanine at the end of the CDR3 is missing. The gene calls are TRBV2 and TRBJ2-3; D unresolved. The germline V gene encodes CDR1 SNHLY and CDR2 FYNNEI. Between the trimmed V and J ends, which lost 10 bases and 5 bases, there was a span of 16 bases. The CDR3 contains 13 residues. The CDR3 nucleotides read TGTGCCACCAGCGACCGACGACAAGATACGCAGTATTTG. Amino acids: CATSDRRQDTQYL.

For this clonotype: It is unclear where the CDR3 begins or ends on the DNA, so no DNA is shown, and the CDR3 is as TCRdb lists it. The chain recombines TRBV7-2 with TRBJ2-7; the DNA was not used to check the table's D call, TRBD2. Germline values: CDR1 SGHTA, CDR2 FQGNSA. Ends included, the CDR3 has 17 residues. The CDR3 protein is CASSLGSEDTQYFEQYF.

Points on this clonotype: A junction boundary mismatches the germline segment, possibly from a read error. The rearrangement joins TRBV7-2 to TRBJ2-4, with TRBD1 matching over 9 bases. This CDR3 has 14 residues. Germline CDR1 and CDR2: SGHTA and FQGNSA. The CDR3 sequence is CASSLRITGGEETF. In DNA form, the CDR3 reads TGTGCCAGCAGCTTAAGGATCACAGGGGGCGAAGAGACCTTC.

A remark on this clonotype: The conserved phenylalanine or tryptophan is not found at the CDR3 terminus, so this likely reflects a read error. The DNA is left out, because the CDR3 cannot be placed on it with certainty; the CDR3 is given as TCRdb lists it. CDR3 amino acids: CSAGAGAGGFTFGTGTR. The J gene is TRBJ2-5, the V gene TRBV29-1; TRBD1, the table's D call, was not compared with the DNA. Germline loops: CDR1 SQVTM, CDR2 ANQGSEA. The CDR3 extends over 17 residues, inclusive of both ends.

The V gene is TRBV7-8, the J gene TRBJ2-1; D possibly corresponds to TRBD2 (6 bases). V was cut by 2 bases and J by 6 bases, with 11 bases left in between. Germline CDR1 and CDR2: SGHVS and FQNEAQ. The CDR3 extends over 14 amino acids. The CDR3 here is CASSLRECSNEQFF. The CDR3 nucleotides are TGTGCCAGCAGCTTACGGGAGTGCTCCAATGAGCAGTTCTTC. Supplemented by reference TRBV7-8 and TRBJ2-1, the full variable domain reads GAGVSQSPRYKVAKRGQDVALRCDPISGHVSLFWYQQALGQGPEFLTYFQNEAQLDKSGLPSDRFFAERPEGSVSTLKIQRTQQEDSAVYLCASSLRECSNEQFFGPGTRLTVL.

This clonotype was recorded many times. V usage is TRBV7-3 and J usage is TRBJ2-5; possibly TRBD1 for D (6 bases). The CDR3 sequence is 13 residues long. V lost 5 bases to trimming and J lost 7 bases, with 14 bases between them. Per germline, CDR1 SGHTA and CDR2 FQGTGA. The CDR3 DNA sequence: TGTGCCAGCAGCGCCCAGGGGATTGCGACCCAGTACTTC. Encoded protein: CASSAQGIATQYF.

Turning to this clonotype: At one boundary the junction diverges from the germline segment, which might be a read error. The CDR3 loop reads CASSAAGAAAEQYF. CDR3 in DNA: TGTGCCAGCAGCGCCGCAGGGGCGGCGGCCGAGCAGTACTTC. The chain is built from TRBV5-1 and TRBJ2-7, with a possible D match to TRBD1 (6 bases). CDR3 length: 14 residues. Germline V lookup: CDR1 SGHRS, CDR2 YFSETQ.

CDR3 bases: TGTGCCAGCAGTGGGCGGGAGAACACTGAAGCTTTCTTT. Protein product: CASSGRENTEAFF. The genes are TRBV25-1 and TRBJ1-1, with D hard to call. The ends were cut back, 4 bases at V and 1 base at J, with 7 bases in the middle. Germline CDR1 MGHDK, CDR2 SYGVNS. This CDR3 comprises 13 residues.

Points on this clonotype: Germline is not matched at one junction end, which may reflect a read error. The J gene is TRBJ1-6, the V gene TRBV7-8; no definite D call. Germline CDR1 and CDR2: SGHVS and FQNEAQ. The CDR3 totals 14 residues. The CDR3 DNA reads as TGTGCCAGCACCCTCGCAGCCGGTAATTCGAACCTGCAGTTT. Translated: CASTLAAGNSNLQF.